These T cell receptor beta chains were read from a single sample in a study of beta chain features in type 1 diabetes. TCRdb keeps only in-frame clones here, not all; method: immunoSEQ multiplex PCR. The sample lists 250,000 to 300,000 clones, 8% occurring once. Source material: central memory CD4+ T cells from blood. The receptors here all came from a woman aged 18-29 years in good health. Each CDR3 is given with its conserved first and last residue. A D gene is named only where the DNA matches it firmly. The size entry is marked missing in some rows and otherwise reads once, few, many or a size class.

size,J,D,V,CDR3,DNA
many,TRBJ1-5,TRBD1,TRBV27,CASAPDRVSNQPQHF,TGTGCCAGCGCCCCGGACAGGGTTAGCAATCAGCCCCAGCATTTT
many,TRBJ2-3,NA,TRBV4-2,CASSQVSGRKVPDTQYF,TGTGCCAGCAGCCAGGTATCTGGGAGAAAGGTTCCAGATACGCAGTATTTT
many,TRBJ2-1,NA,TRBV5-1,CASSPGGQTYNEQFF,TGCGCCAGCAGCCCGGGGGGCCAGACCTACAATGAGCAGTTCTTC
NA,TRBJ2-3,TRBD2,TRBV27,CASSWLGGRQDNTQYF,TGTGCCAGCAGCTGGTTGGGCGGGAGACAAGATAATACGCAGTATTTT
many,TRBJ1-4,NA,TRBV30,CAWSANRDTRFF,TGTGCCTGGAGCGCTAACCGGGACACTCGATTTTTT
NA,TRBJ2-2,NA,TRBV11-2,CASSSFAGSTGELFF,TGTGCCAGCAGCTCATTCGCAGGGAGCACCGGGGAGCTGTTTTTT
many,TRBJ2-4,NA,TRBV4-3,CASSQETGTPQYF,TGCGCCAGCAGCCAAGAGACAGGGACTCCGCAGTACTTC
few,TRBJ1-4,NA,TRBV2,CASSDVFGLATNEKLFF,TGTGCCAGCAGTGATGTATTCGGCCTTGCAACTAATGAAAAACTGTTTTTT
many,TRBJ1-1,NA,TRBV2,CASSEAQGSNTEAFF,TGTGCCAGCAGTGAAGCGCAGGGGTCGAACACTGAAGCTTTCTTT
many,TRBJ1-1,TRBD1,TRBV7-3,CASSPDRTNTEAFF,TGTGCCAGCAGCCCGGACAGGACGAACACTGAAGCTTTCTTT
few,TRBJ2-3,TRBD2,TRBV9,CASSVSGRAPDTQYF,TGTGCCAGCAGCGTCAGCGGGAGGGCCCCAGATACGCAGTATTTT
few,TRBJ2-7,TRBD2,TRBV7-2,CASSLAPSSGGSSSYEQYF,TGTGCCAGCAGCTTAGCGCCCTCTAGCGGGGGATCAAGCTCCTACGAGCAGTACTTC
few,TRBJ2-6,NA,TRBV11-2,CASSLSGSGANVLTF,TGTGCCAGCAGCCTGTCGGGATCTGGGGCCAACGTCCTGACTTTC
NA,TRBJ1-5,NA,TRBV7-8,CASSLARSSNQPQHF,TGTGCCAGCAGCTTAGCGCGCTCGAGCAATCAGCCCCAGCATTTT
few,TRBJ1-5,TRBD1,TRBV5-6,CASSPGQGNQPQHF,TGTGCCAGCAGCCCGGGACAGGGCAATCAGCCCCAGCATTTT
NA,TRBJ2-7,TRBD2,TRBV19,CASSASGRRLYEQYF,TGTGCCAGTAGTGCTAGCGGGAGGAGGCTCTACGAGCAGTACTTC
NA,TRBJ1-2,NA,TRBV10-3,CAISDRSNYGYTF,TGTGCCATCAGTGACAGGTCTAACTATGGCTACACCTTC
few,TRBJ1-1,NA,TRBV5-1,CASYDDLTMNTEAFF,TGCGCCAGCTACGACGACCTAACTATGAACACTGAAGCTTTCTTT
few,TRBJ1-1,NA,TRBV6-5,CATRGRTNTEAFF,TGTGCCACCAGAGGACGAACGAACACTGAAGCTTTCTTT
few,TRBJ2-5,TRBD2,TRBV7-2,CASSPLAGKETQYF,TGTGCCAGCAGCCCACTAGCGGGAAAAGAGACCCAGTACTTC
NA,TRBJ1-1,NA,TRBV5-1,CASTGLGVANTEAFF,TGCGCCAGCACGGGACTGGGAGTGGCTAACACTGAAGCTTTCTTT
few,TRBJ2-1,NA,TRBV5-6,CASAGRGAYNEQFF,TGTGCCAGCGCAGGCAGGGGGGCCTACAATGAGCAGTTCTTC
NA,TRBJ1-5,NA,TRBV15,CATSMKGLNQPQHF,TGTGCCACCAGCATGAAAGGGCTGAATCAGCCCCAGCATTTT
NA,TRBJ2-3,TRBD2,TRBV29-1,CSVPTSGTTDTQYF,TGCAGCGTCCCGACTAGCGGGACCACAGATACGCAGTATTTT
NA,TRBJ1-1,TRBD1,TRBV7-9,CASSSGQGARSTEAFF,TGTGCCAGCAGCTCGGGACAGGGGGCGCGCAGCACTGAAGCTTTCTTT
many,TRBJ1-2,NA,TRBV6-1,CASSGRGFYGYTF,TGTGCCAGCAGCGGAAGAGGATTCTATGGCTACACCTTC
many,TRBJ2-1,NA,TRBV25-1,CASSPLTGYNEQFF,TGTGCCAGCAGTCCCCTGACAGGATACAATGAGCAGTTCTTC
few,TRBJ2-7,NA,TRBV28,CASSPGTGPEQYF,TGTGCCAGCAGCCCGGGGACGGGGCCCGAGCAGTACTTC
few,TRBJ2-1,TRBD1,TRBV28,CASTAAGTVYNEQFF,TGTGCCAGCACGGCCGCCGGGACAGTATACAATGAGCAGTTCTTC
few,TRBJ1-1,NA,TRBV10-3,CAISAPWTEAFF,TGTGCCATCAGTGCCCCATGGACGGAAGCTTTCTTT
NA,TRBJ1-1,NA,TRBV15,CATSRDAETNTEAFF,TGTGCCACCAGCAGAGATGCTGAAACGAACACTGAAGCTTTCTTT
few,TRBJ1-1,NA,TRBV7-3,CASSLTTENTEAFF,TGTGCCAGCAGCTTGACGACAGAGAACACTGAAGCTTTCTTT
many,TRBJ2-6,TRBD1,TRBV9,CASSPRDRELPNVLTF,TGTGCCAGCAGCCCTAGAGACAGGGAATTGCCCAACGTCCTGACTTTC
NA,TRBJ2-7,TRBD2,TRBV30,CAWSRGDEQYF,TGTGCCTGGAGTCGGGGGGACGAGCAGTACTTC
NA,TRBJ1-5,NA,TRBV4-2,CASSQIWGANQYQPQHF,TGTGCCAGCAGCCAAATCTGGGGGGCTAACCAATATCAGCCCCAGCATTTT
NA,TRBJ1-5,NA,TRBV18,CASSPPDGGLQPQHF,TGTGCCAGCTCACCACCGGACGGGGGGCTTCAGCCCCAGCATTTT
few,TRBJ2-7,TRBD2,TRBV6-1,CASRLAGATYEQYF,TGTGCCAGCAGGTTAGCGGGAGCTACCTACGAGCAGTACTTC
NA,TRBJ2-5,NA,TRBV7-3,CASSPRQLETQYF,TGTGCCAGCAGCCCACGACAGCTAGAGACCCAGTACTTC
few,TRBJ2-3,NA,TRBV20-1,CSASFSTQYF,TGCAGTGCTTCCTTTTCTACGCAGTATTTT
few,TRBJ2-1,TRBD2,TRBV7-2,CASSPGLAGGRYLFF,TGTGCCAGCAGCCCGGGACTAGCGGGGGGGCGGTATCTGTTCTTC
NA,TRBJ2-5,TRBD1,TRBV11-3,CASSPGGLQETQYF,TGTGCCAGCAGCCCAGGGGGTCTGCAAGAGACCCAGTACTTC
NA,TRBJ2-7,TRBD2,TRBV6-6,CASKQRGFSEQYF,TGTGCCAGCAAGCAGCGGGGGTTCTCCGAGCAGTACTTC
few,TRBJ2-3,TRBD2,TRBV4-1,CASSPRPGLADDTQYF,TGCGCCAGCAGCCCGAGGCCGGGACTAGCAGACGATACGCAGTATTTT
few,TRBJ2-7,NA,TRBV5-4,CASSQDSGGMRYEQYF,TGTGCCAGCAGCCAAGATTCAGGCGGGATGCGGTACGAGCAGTACTTC
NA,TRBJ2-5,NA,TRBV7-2,CASSSRAIVGGETQYF,TGTGCCAGCAGCTCCCGGGCGATAGTCGGTGGAGAGACCCAGTACTTC
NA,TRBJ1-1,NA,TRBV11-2,CASSPGGNTEAFF,TGTGCCAGCAGCCCGGGAGGGAACACTGAAGCTTTCTTT
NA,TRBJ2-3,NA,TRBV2,CASKIAGADTQYF,TGTGCCAGCAAGATCGCGGGCGCAGATACGCAGTATTTT
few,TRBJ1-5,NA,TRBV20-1,CSASSGQPQHF,TGCAGTGCTAGTAGCGGGCAGCCCCAGCATTTT
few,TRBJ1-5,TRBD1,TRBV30,CAWSVRGQGARPQHF,TGTGCCTGGAGTGTAAGGGGGCAGGGGGCCCGGCCCCAGCATTTT
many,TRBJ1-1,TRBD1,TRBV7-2,CASSRDRANTEAFF,TGTGCCAGCAGCCGGGACAGGGCGAACACTGAAGCTTTCTTT
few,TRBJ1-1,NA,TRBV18,CASSPGQTNTEAFF,TGTGCCAGCTCACCCGGGCAGACGAACACTGAAGCTTTCTTT
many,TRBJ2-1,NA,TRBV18,CASSPSRVGSYNEQFF,TGTGCCAGCTCACCATCACGAGTCGGCTCCTACAATGAGCAGTTCTTC
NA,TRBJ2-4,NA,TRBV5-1,CASSLDGEGPGRYF,TGCGCCAGCAGCTTGGACGGAGAGGGGCCAGGCCGGTACTTC
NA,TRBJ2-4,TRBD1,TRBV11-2,CASSPQTGEFGNIQYF,TGTGCCAGCAGCCCCCAGACAGGGGAGTTCGGAAACATTCAGTACTTC
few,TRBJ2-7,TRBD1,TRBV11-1,CASSQGASWEYEEQYF,TGTGCCAGCAGCCAGGGGGCCAGTTGGGAGTATGAGGAGCAGTACTTC
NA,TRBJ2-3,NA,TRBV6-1,CASSIRGTDTQYF,TGTGCCAGCAGTATACGGGGCACAGATACGCAGTATTTT
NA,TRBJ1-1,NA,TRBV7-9,CASSPQVYTEAFF,TGTGCCAGCAGCCCACAGGTTTACACTGAAGCTTTCTTT
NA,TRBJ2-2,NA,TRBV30,CAWSTQTGELFF,TGTGCCTGGAGTACCCAAACCGGGGAGCTGTTTTTT
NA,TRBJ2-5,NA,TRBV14,CASSQEAQVTQYF,TGTGCCAGCAGCCAAGAAGCACAGGTGACCCAGTACTTC
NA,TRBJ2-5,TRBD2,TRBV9,CASSWLAGGETQYF,TGTGCCAGCAGCTGGCTAGCGGGAGGAGAGACCCAGTACTTC